Below, 26 T cell receptor beta chains from the same sample are listed, as sequenced in a study of shared clonotypes between healthy human individuals. The repertoire was sequenced with immunoSEQ multiplex PCR; TCRdb's copy has only in-frame clones and lacks some. The sample contains millions of clones, roughly 94% of which appear only once. Sequencing used naive CD4+ T cells sorted from blood. The subset was: CD45RA+ positively selected. These TCRs come from a man aged 18-30 years in good health.

The rearrangement uses TRBV2 and TRBJ2-5; D perhaps matches TRBD1 (7 bases). Germline lookup yields CDR1 SNHLY and CDR2 FYNNEI. Trimming removed 2 bases from V and 5 bases from J, with 15 bases in between. This CDR3 spans 15 amino acids. CDR3 nucleotides: TGTGCCAGCAGTGAAACGGGGGCAGGGGGTGAGACCCAGTACTTC. Its translation: CASSETGAGGETQYF. The whole variable domain, filled in from reference TRBV2 and TRBJ2-5, reads EPEVTQTPSHQVTQMGQEVILRCVPISNHLYFYWYRQILGQKVEFLVSFYNNEISEKSEIFDDQFSVERPDGSNFTLKIRSTKLEDSAMYFCASSETGAGGETQYFGPGTRLLVL.

The chain joins TRBV28 to TRBJ2-2; 8 nucleotides match TRBD1. Trimming at V came to 6 bases and at J to 6 bases, leaving 3 bases not matched to a gene. The CDR3 has 13 residues. Germline-derived CDR1 and CDR2 are MDHEN and SYDVKM. CDR3 in DNA: TGTGCCAGCAGGGAACAGGGGGCCGGGGAGCTGTTTTTT. It specifies CASREQGAGELFF.

The J gene is TRBJ2-7, the V gene TRBV6-4; D ambiguous. The germline gives CDR1 MRHNA, CDR2 SNTAGT. Trimming left V 8 bases short and J 0 bases short, with 14 bases between. The CDR3 length is 14 residues. The CDR3 protein is CASGRLESSYEQYF. CDR3 nucleotide sequence: TGTGCCAGCGGGCGACTTGAGAGCTCCTACGAGCAGTACTTC.

This chain's CDR3 is CASSQTTWTYEQYF. CDR3 sequence (DNA): TGTGCCAGCAGCCAAACGACCTGGACCTACGAGCAGTACTTC. This rearrangement joins TRBV14 to TRBJ2-7; D ambiguous. V lost 2 bases, J lost 2 bases, and 10 bases lay in between. Looked up from germline, CDR1 is SGHDN and CDR2 is FVKESK. This CDR3 region has 14 residues.

CDR3 loop: CASSPSGTPGYGYTF. CDR3 nucleotides: TGTGCCAGCAGTCCCTCCGGGACCCCTGGGTATGGCTACACCTTC. The chain couples TRBV27 to TRBJ1-2; a possible D gene is TRBD1 (5 bases). The CDR3 has 15 amino acids. The V and J ends lost 5 bases and 5 bases respectively, with 18 bases between them. CDR1 and CDR2 from the germline V gene are MNHEY and SMNVEV (reference sequence).

This clone was seen once. The chain recombines TRBV5-6 with TRBJ2-7; no clear D gene. V was trimmed by 0 bases and J by 2 bases, leaving 6 bases between them. Germline CDR1 and CDR2: SGHDT and YYEEEE. The CDR3 has 13 residues. In DNA form, the CDR3 reads TGTGCCAGCAGCTTGGCCGTTCCCTACGAGCAGTACTTC. It codes for CASSLAVPYEQYF.

This chain uses TRBV6-5 with TRBJ2-1; D remains unclear. The CDR3 contains 13 residues. Trimming cost V 2 bases and J 7 bases, with 9 bases left between them. In germline, CDR1 is MNHEY, CDR2 SVGAGI. In DNA form, the CDR3 reads TGTGCCAGCAGTTACAGGCAGAGGAATGAGCAGTTCTTC. It codes for CASSYRQRNEQFF.

The rearrangement links TRBV30 to TRBJ1-5; D might be TRBD1 (6 bases). Germline V CDR1 and CDR2: GTSNPN, SVGIG (reference sequence). Trimming cost V 4 bases and J 1 base, with 11 bases left between them. The CDR3 runs 14 residues. CDR3 nucleotides: TGTGCCTGGAAACAGGGCGGGAGCAATCAGCCCCAGCATTTT. This encodes CAWKQGGSNQPQHF.

V is TRBV27 and J is TRBJ1-2, with unresolved D. With 6 bases removed from V and 6 bases from J, the gap between germline ends came to 17 bases. The CDR3 contains 14 residues. Germline V gene data show CDR1 as MNHEY and CDR2 as SMNVEV (reference sequence). The CDR3, as DNA: TGTGCCAGCAGACGAACGGGCCTAAAAAATGGCTACACCTTC. It codes for CASRRTGLKNGYTF.

This clone appeared a few times. The rearrangement links TRBV2 to TRBJ2-5; TRBD2 might be the D (5 bases). V dropped 5 bases and J dropped 11 bases, with 15 bases sitting between them. This CDR3 is built from 12 residues. The germline V gene has CDR1 SNHLY and CDR2 FYNNEI. CDR3 in amino acids: CASSLATIPQYF. CDR3 bases: TGTGCCAGCAGTCTAGCTACCATCCCGCAGTACTTC.

The CDR3 is CASSPLAGAAQPQHF. CDR3 bases: TGTGCCAGCAGCCCTCTAGCAGGGGCTGCTCAGCCCCAGCATTTT. The chain joins TRBV7-6 to TRBJ1-5; D possibly corresponds to TRBD1 (6 bases). The CDR3 is 15 amino acids. The V gene lost 5 bases and the J gene lost 6 bases, with 17 bases spanning the gap. Per germline, CDR1 SGHVS and CDR2 FNYEAQ.

The chain employs TRBV5-1 and TRBJ2-1; 13 bases map to TRBD2. Per the germline V gene, CDR1 is SGHRS and CDR2 is YFSETQ. Unmatched junction bases numbered 7, after V lost 4 bases and J lost 9 bases. The CDR3 sequence is 15 residues long. The CDR3 loop reads CASSPGGLAGVEQFF. Written as DNA, the CDR3 is TGCGCCAGCAGCCCCGGAGGACTAGCGGGAGTTGAGCAGTTCTTC.

V and J are TRBV6-5 and TRBJ1-6, with 8 bases matching TRBD1. Germline CDR1 is MNHEY and CDR2 is SVGAGI. Germline trimming cut 6 bases from V and 7 bases from J; bases unmatched to any gene: 5. The CDR3 totals 14 residues. CDR3: CASSTDRENSPLHF. CDR3 nucleotide sequence: TGTGCCAGCAGCACGGACAGGGAGAATTCACCCCTCCACTTT.

A note on this clone: A much bigger clone sits one base away, suggesting this may be a read error. Different DNA sequences within this sample yield the same CDR3. DNA of the CDR3: TGTGCCAGCAGCTTAGCTGATACGCAGTATTTT. Translating gives CASSLADTQYF. J is TRBJ2-3 and V is TRBV7-6; D uncertain. The V end lost 0 bases, the J end lost 6 bases, and 1 base lay between the germline ends. The CDR3 contains 11 residues. Germline assignment: CDR1 SGHVS and CDR2 FNYEAQ.

The genes are TRBV9 and TRBJ2-1; D perhaps matches TRBD1 (6 bases). In germline, CDR1 is SGDLS, CDR2 YYNGEE. The CDR3 is made up of 15 amino acids. V shed 4 bases and J shed 3 bases, with 14 bases lying between them. CDR3: CASSPDRGGYNEQFF. DNA of the CDR3: TGTGCCAGCAGCCCTGACCGAGGGGGCTACAATGAGCAGTTCTTC.

The chain links TRBV18 to TRBJ2-1; possibly TRBD2 for D (6 bases). The ends were cut back, 2 bases at V and 7 bases at J, with 18 bases in the middle. CDR1 and CDR2 (germline): KGHSH, LQKENI. The CDR3 contains 16 residues. The CDR3: CASSPYLLALGNEQFF. The CDR3 nucleotides read TGTGCCAGCTCACCATACTTGCTAGCGCTTGGGAATGAGCAGTTCTTC.

The rearrangement uses TRBV6-6 and TRBJ1-2; D remains ambiguous. CDR1 is MNHNY, CDR2 SVGAGI, per germline (reference sequence). Between the trimmed V and J ends, which lost 0 bases and 2 bases, there was a span of 13 bases. There are 16 residues in the CDR3. Here the CDR3 reads CASSYSIWGGNYGYTF. The CDR3 DNA follows: TGTGCCAGCAGTTACTCGATATGGGGAGGAAACTATGGCTACACCTTC.

The chain recombines TRBV5-1 with TRBJ1-2; 9 nucleotides align to TRBD1. Germline V lookup: CDR1 SGHRS, CDR2 YFSETQ. With V trimmed by 4 bases and J by 3 bases, 7 bases remained unmatched. There are 15 residues in the CDR3. The CDR3 coding sequence is TGCGCCAGCAGCAACCGGGACAGGGAGGACTATGGCTACACCTTC. Translation: CASSNRDREDYGYTF.

This clone came up once. The chain combines TRBV6-1 with TRBJ1-3; D is unclear. Trimming left V 10 bases short and J 4 bases short, with 14 bases between. This CDR3 has 13 residues. CDR1 is MNHNS, CDR2 SASEGT, per germline. The DNA for the CDR3 is TGTGCCACCTCGTTTTTAGTAGGAAACACCATATATTTT. Translated, it gives CATSFLVGNTIYF.

The CDR3 sequence is CAWSASAGAVNTEAFF. CDR3 bases: TGTGCCTGGAGCGCCTCTGCGGGGGCTGTGAACACTGAAGCTTTCTTT. The chain uses TRBV30 and TRBJ1-1; possibly TRBD1 for D (6 bases). The ends were cut back, 3 bases at V and 0 bases at J, with 17 bases in the middle. CDR1 is GTSNPN and CDR2 is SVGIG in the germline V gene (reference sequence). The CDR3 length is 16 residues.

This clone was picked up a small number of times. The same CDR3 is also encoded by other DNA sequences in this sample. V gene TRBV5-1 combines with J gene TRBJ2-5, with TRBD2 matching over 8 bases. Germline-derived CDR1 and CDR2 are SGHRS and YFSETQ. The V segment lost 1 base and the J segment 1 base; nucleotides outside the gene matches: 0. The CDR3 runs 14 residues. CDR3 loop: CASSLTSGQETQYF. DNA for the CDR3: TGCGCCAGCAGCTTGACTAGCGGCCAAGAGACCCAGTACTTC.

The chain couples TRBV28 to TRBJ2-5; D unclear. Germline V lookup: CDR1 MDHEN, CDR2 SYDVKM. Trimming shortened V by 3 bases and J by 4 bases, and 9 bases separated the two germline ends. This CDR3 region has 13 residues. The CDR3 region has the DNA TGTGCCAGCAGTTTGTTGTGGGCAGAGACCCAGTACTTC. Encoded protein: CASSLLWAETQYF.

This clone was observed a single time. The rearrangement uses TRBV29-1 and TRBJ2-3, with TRBD2 matching 9 bases. From germline, CDR1 is SQVTM and CDR2 ANQGSEA. The trim removed 6 bases at V and 2 bases at J, leaving 6 bases unmatched. This CDR3 has 14 amino acids. The CDR3 protein is CSVGSSGITDTQYF. CDR3 DNA sequence: TGCAGCGTGGGGTCTAGCGGGATCACAGATACGCAGTATTTT.

This clone was recorded only once. The chain has TRBV19 and TRBJ1-4; 10 nucleotides match TRBD1. The CDR3 sequence is 16 residues long. V lost 3 bases to trimming and J lost 4 bases; unmatched junction nucleotides: 5. Germline-derived CDR1 and CDR2 are LNHDA and SQIVND (reference sequence). CDR3 loop: CASSISTGGGNEKLFF. Written as DNA, the CDR3 is TGTGCCAGTAGTATCTCGACAGGGGGCGGTAATGAAAAACTGTTTTTT.

The gene calls are TRBV5-4 and TRBJ1-1; D remains unclear. Germline V gene sequence: CDR1 SGHNT, CDR2 YYREEE (reference sequence). The CDR3 is made up of 13 amino acids. The V end lost 1 base, the J end lost 7 bases, and 11 bases lay between the germline ends. CDR3 sequence: CASSLSLVGEAFF. CDR3 sequence (DNA): TGTGCCAGCAGCTTGAGTTTAGTGGGTGAAGCTTTCTTT. The full variable domain, with the rest looked up from reference TRBV5-4 and TRBJ1-1, is ETGVTQSPTHLIKTRGQQVTLRCSSQSGHNTVSWYQQALGQGPQFIFQYYREEENGRGNFPPRFSGLQFPNYSSELNVNALELDDSALYLCASSLSLVGEAFFGQGTRLTVV.

The chain joins TRBV7-6 to TRBJ1-6, with D uncertain. The CDR3 loop spans 14 amino acids. Per the germline V gene, CDR1 is SGHVS and CDR2 is FNYEAQ. Trimming stripped 4 bases from V and 0 bases from J, with 4 bases between. This CDR3 reads CASSWGSYNSPLHF. The DNA of the CDR3 is TGTGCCAGCAGCTGGGGCTCCTATAATTCACCCCTCCACTTT.